This TCR beta chain comes out of a study of T cell repertoires in cytomegalovirus infection. There are 15 residues in the CDR3. V lost 6 bases and J lost 4; bases outside the gene matches: 11. Germline CDR1 and CDR2: MNHEY and SMNVEV (reference sequence). TCRdb processed the reads anew with MiXCR; each CDR3 protein has one entry. In the table there are 800,000 to 950,000 distinct CDR3 sequences, around a third of which are singletons. As concerns this clonotype: Antigen specificity is unknown.

The chain carries TRBV27 and TRBJ1-2, with TRBD1 identical over 7 bases. The sequence derives from a human donor in good health (CMV status not recorded). Some clones in this sample may be carry-over from other donors' samples. Source: cultured CD8+ T cells from PBMCs, taken from culture after CMV antigen stimulation. CDR3 sequence (DNA): TGTGCCAGCAGCCTAACCTCGGGACAGCCCTATGGCTACACCTTC. It translates to CASSLTSGQPYGYTF.